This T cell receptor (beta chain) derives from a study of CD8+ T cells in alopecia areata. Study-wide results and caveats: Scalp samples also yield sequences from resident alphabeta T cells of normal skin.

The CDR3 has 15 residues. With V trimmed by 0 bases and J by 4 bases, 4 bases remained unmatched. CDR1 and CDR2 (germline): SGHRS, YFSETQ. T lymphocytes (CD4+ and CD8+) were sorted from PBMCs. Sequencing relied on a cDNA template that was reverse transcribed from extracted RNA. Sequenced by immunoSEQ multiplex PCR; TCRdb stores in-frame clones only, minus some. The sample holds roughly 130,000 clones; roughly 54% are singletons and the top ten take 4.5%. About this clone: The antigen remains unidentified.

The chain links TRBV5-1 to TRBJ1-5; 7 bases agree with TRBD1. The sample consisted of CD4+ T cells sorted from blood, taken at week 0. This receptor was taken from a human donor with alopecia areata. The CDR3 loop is CASSLGTGANQPQHF. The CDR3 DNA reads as TGCGCCAGCAGCTTGGGCACAGGGGCTAATCAGCCCCAGCATTTT.